Below are 5 T cell receptor beta chains sequenced from a single sample in a study of OX40 agonist ivuxolimab in advanced cancers. Produced via immunoSEQ multiplex PCR; TCRdb's table is partial and in-frame only. The sample yields around 79,000 clones, roughly 85% seen once. The starting material was CD4+ or CD8+ T cells sorted from blood, obtained in a trial of the OX40 agonist ivuxolimab. These receptor sequences come from an adult with an advanced solid tumor such as melanoma, head and neck, liver or kidney cancer.

This rearrangement joins TRBV10-3 to TRBJ1-3; a possible D gene is TRBD1 (6 bases). This CDR3 region has 12 residues. Trimming pared 4 bases from V and 7 bases from J, leaving 8 bases between. Per the germline V gene, CDR1 is ENHRY and CDR2 is SYGVKD. The CDR3 DNA sequence: TGTGCCATCAGTGGGCAGGGGAACACCATATATTTT. Translated, it gives CAISGQGNTIYF.

This clone was recorded only once. The chain has TRBV7-8 and TRBJ2-7; D possibly uses TRBD1 or TRBD2 (5 bases each). V shed 5 bases and J shed 7 bases, with 18 bases lying between them. The CDR3 runs 14 residues. CDR1 is SGHVS, CDR2 FQNEAQ, per germline. CDR3 loop: CASSRDVWSWEQYF. The DNA of the CDR3 is TGTGCCAGCAGCCGGGACGTATGGTCATGGGAGCAGTACTTC.

The chain uses TRBV29-1 and TRBJ2-1; TRBD2 aligns across 15 bases. Germline V lookup: CDR1 SQVTM, CDR2 ANQGSEA. The V gene end was trimmed by 7 bases and the J gene end by 7 bases; junction bases not matched to a gene: 5. The CDR3 covers 14 residues. The CDR3 DNA sequence: TGCAGCGCTTCAGGACTAGCGGGAGGGAATGAGCAGTTCTTC. Encoded protein: CSASGLAGGNEQFF.

V is TRBV30 and J is TRBJ2-3; TRBD2 matches 12 bases. Germline V gene lookup returns CDR1 GTSNPN and CDR2 SVGIG (reference sequence). V shed 0 bases, J shed 5 bases, and the junction held 9 bases outside the gene matches. CDR3 length: 17 residues. The CDR3 nucleotides are TGTGCCTGGAGTGTAGGTGGACTAGCGGGATTTGTAGATACGCAGTATTTT. It is translated as CAWSVGGLAGFVDTQYF. The full variable domain, with the rest looked up from reference TRBV30 and TRBJ2-3, is SQTIHQWPATLVQPVGSPLSLECTVEGTSNPNLYWYRQAAGRGLQLLFYSVGIGQISSEVPQNLSASRPQDRQFILSSKKLLLSDSGFYLCAWSVGGLAGFVDTQYFGPGTRLTVL.

The chain combines TRBV5-1 with TRBJ2-3; D uncertain. The length of the CDR3 is 15 residues. V shed 1 base and J shed 2 bases, with 11 bases lying between them. In germline, CDR1 is SGHRS, CDR2 YFSETQ. The CDR3 DNA reads as TGCGCCAGCAGCTTGCTGGGCTACTCCACAGATACGCAGTATTTT. Amino acid sequence: CASSLLGYSTDTQYF.